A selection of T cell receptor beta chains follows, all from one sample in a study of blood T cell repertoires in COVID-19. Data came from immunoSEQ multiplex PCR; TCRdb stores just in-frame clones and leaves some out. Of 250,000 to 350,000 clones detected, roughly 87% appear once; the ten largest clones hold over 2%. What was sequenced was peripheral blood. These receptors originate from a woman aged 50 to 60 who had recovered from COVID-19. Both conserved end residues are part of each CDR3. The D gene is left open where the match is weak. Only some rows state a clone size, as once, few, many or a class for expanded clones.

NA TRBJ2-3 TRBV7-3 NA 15 TGTGCCAGCAGCTTAATGGGCAGCCGCACAGATACGCAGTATTTT CASSLMGSRTDTQYF
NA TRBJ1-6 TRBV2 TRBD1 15 TGTGCCAGCAGGACAGGGACAGGGAAAAATTCACCCCTCCACTTT CASRTGTGKNSPLHF
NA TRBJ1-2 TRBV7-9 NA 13 TGTGCCAGCAGCTCCCGGGGAGATTATGGCTACACCTTC CASSSRGDYGYTF
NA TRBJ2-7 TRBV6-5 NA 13 TGTGCCAGCAGGCGCCTAGACTCCTACGAGCAGTACTTC CASRRLDSYEQYF
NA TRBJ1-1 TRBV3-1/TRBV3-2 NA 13 TGTGCCAGCAGCCAAGATTTAGAACGTGAAGCTTTCTTT CASSQDLEREAFF
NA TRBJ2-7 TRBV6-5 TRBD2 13 TGTGCCAGCTCGCGGGAGTATGCCTACGAGCAGTACTTC CASSREYAYEQYF
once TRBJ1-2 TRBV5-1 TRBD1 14 TGCGCCAGCAGAGTGGGCAGGGGGGTGTATGGCTACACCTTC CASRVGRGVYGYTF
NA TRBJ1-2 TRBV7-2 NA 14 TGTGCCAGCAGCTCCAGACAGGAGTACTATGGCTACACCTTC CASSSRQEYYGYTF
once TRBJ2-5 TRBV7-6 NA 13 TGTGCCAGCAGCTATTCCTTTCAAGAGACCCAGTACTTC CASSYSFQETQYF
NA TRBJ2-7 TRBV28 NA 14 TGTGCCAGCAGTTTAGTTGGGACACCGTACGAGCAGTACTTC CASSLVGTPYEQYF
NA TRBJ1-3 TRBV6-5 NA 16 TGTGCCAGCAGTTACTCGAGACAGAGCTCTGGAAACACCATATATTTT CASSYSRQSSGNTIYF
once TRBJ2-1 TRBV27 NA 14 TGTGCCAGCAGTCCCTGGACACAACCCAATGAGCAGTTCTTC CASSPWTQPNEQFF
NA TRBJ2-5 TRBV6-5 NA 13 TGTGCCAGCAGTCCAGGAATACAAGAGACCCAGTACTTC CASSPGIQETQYF
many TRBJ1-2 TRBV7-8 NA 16 TGTGCCAGCAGCTTAGGGTCCAGGGCGGGGACGCAGGGCTACACCTTC CASSLGSRAGTQGYTF
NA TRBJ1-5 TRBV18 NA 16 TGTGCCAGCTCACCTCGGAGGGATTATAGCAATCAGCCCCAGCATTTT CASSPRRDYSNQPQHF
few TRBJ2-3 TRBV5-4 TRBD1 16 TGTGCCAGCAGCTTGGAAGGGACAGGGGGCTCGGATACGCAGTATTTT CASSLEGTGGSDTQYF
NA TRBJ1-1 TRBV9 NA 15 TGTGCCAGCAGCGTGTCAGGAATTGGTCACACTGAAGCTTTCTTT CASSVSGIGHTEAFF
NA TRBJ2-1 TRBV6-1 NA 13 TGTGCCAGCAGTGAAGTGTCTTACAATGAGCAGTTCTTC CASSEVSYNEQFF
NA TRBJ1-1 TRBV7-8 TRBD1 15 TGTGCCAGCAGCTTACCCCAGGGGGTCAACACTGAAGCTTTCTTT CASSLPQGVNTEAFF
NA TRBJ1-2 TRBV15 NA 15 TGTGCCACCAGCGAGCCAGAGAGGGCCAACTATGGCTACACCTTC CATSEPERANYGYTF
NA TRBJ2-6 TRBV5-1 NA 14 TGCGCCAGCAGCTCCCAGGGAAGGGCCCTCGACCTGACTTTC CASSSQGRALDLTF
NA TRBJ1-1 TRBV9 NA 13 TGTGCCAGCAGCGTCACAGGGTACACTGAAGCTTTCTTT CASSVTGYTEAFF
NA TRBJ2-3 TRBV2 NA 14 TGTGCCAGCAGTGAAGCCTTTTCGTTTCATACGCAGTATTTT CASSEAFSFHTQYF
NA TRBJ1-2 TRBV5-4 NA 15 TGTGCCAGCAGCTTGGCCAAAATAGGGGTCCAGGGCTACACCTTC CASSLAKIGVQGYTF
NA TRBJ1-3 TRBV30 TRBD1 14 TGTGCCTGGGCTACAGGGGCCCCTGGAAACACCATATATTTT CAWATGAPGNTIYF
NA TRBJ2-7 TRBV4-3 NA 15 TGCGCCAGCAGCCAAGATCTTACCTATGCCTACGAGCAGTACTTC CASSQDLTYAYEQYF
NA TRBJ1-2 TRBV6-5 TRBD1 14 TGTGCCAGCAGTTACAGTCAGGGGGCGAATGGCTACACCTTC CASSYSQGANGYTF
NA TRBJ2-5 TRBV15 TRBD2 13 TGTGCCACCAGGACTAGCGGGGGGGAGACCCAGTACTTC CATRTSGGETQYF